Below, 8 T cell receptor beta chains from the same sample are listed, as sequenced in a study of blood T cell repertoires in COVID-19. Only in-frame clones appear in the TCRdb table, and some are missing; sequencing was by immunoSEQ multiplex PCR. There are a few hundred thousand clones in the sample; about four fifths occur only once, and roughly 14% lies in the top ten. Specimen: peripheral blood. The receptors come from a person between 65 and 79 years old with COVID-19, enrolled during active disease.

This rearrangement joins TRBV7-2 to TRBJ2-1; TRBD2 agrees at 7 bases. The germline V gene has CDR1 SGHTA and CDR2 FQGNSA. V lost 5 bases to trimming and J lost 5 bases; unmatched junction nucleotides: 9. The CDR3 loop spans 15 amino acids. The DNA of the CDR3 is TGTGCCAGCAGCCCGAAGGCGCGGGGGAACAATGAGCAGTTCTTC. Translated: CASSPKARGNNEQFF.

The chain links TRBV7-9 to TRBJ2-3; 7 nucleotides match TRBD2. The CDR3 is made up of 15 amino acids. CDR1 is SEHNR, CDR2 FQNEAQ, per germline (reference sequence). The ends lost 0 bases at V and 6 bases at J; junction bases unmatched: 6. CDR3 DNA: TGTGCCAGCAGCTTAGCAGCGGGGACTCGGGATACGCAGTATTTT. This translates into CASSLAAGTRDTQYF.

This chain connects TRBV28 to TRBJ1-2; TRBD1 is a possible D gene (6 bases). Germline V CDR1 and CDR2: MDHEN, SYDVKM. V lost 11 bases, J lost 1 base, and 11 bases lay in between. The CDR3 consists of 12 residues. For the CDR3, the DNA is TGTGCCGTCCACAGGGATAACTATGGCTACACCTTC. Translated, it gives CAVHRDNYGYTF.

The CDR3 coding sequence is TGTGCCAGCAGCGCAAGACAGGACTCGACTGGGACTAATGAAAAACTGTTTTTT. Its translation is CASSARQDSTGTNEKLFF. This chain joins TRBV9 and TRBJ1-4; possible D gene TRBD1, 6 bases. Trimming took 3 bases from V and 2 from J, leaving 20 bases between them. The CDR3 has 18 residues. Germline CDR1 and CDR2: SGDLS and YYNGEE.

A few counts support this clone. The gene calls are TRBV5-4 and TRBJ2-7; D remains ambiguous. Trimming stripped 0 bases from V and 1 base from J, with 8 bases between. Germline values: CDR1 SGHNT, CDR2 YYREEE (reference sequence). The CDR3 extends over 14 amino acids. The CDR3 DNA follows: TGTGCCAGCAGCTTGGACTTAAGTTCCTACGAGCAGTACTTC. Residues: CASSLDLSSYEQYF. The full variable domain, its missing parts supplied by reference TRBV5-4 and TRBJ2-7, is ETGVTQSPTHLIKTRGQQVTLRCSSQSGHNTVSWYQQALGQGPQFIFQYYREEENGRGNFPPRFSGLQFPNYSSELNVNALELDDSALYLCASSLDLSSYEQYFGPGTRLTVT.

The chain combines TRBV28 with TRBJ1-1, with D perhaps matching TRBD1 (5 bases). Germline CDR1 reads MDHEN; CDR2 reads SYDVKM. The CDR3 has 12 residues. Trimming removed 3 bases at V and 7 bases at J, with 9 bases between. In nucleotides, the CDR3 is TGTGCCAGCAGTTTCAAGACAGTTGAAGCTTTCTTT. Its protein is CASSFKTVEAFF.

The V call is TRBV11-2, the J call TRBJ2-3; D ambiguous. V was trimmed by 0 bases and J by 2 bases, leaving 9 bases between them. CDR1 and CDR2 (germline): SGHAT, FQNNGV. The CDR3 is 15 amino acids. CDR3 nucleotides: TGTGCCAGCAGCTTAGATCGCAGATACACAGATACGCAGTATTTT. This gives the protein CASSLDRRYTDTQYF. The entire variable domain, with the rest obtained from reference TRBV11-2 and TRBJ2-3, is as follows: EAGVAQSPRYKIIEKRQSVAFWCNPISGHATLYWYQQILGQGPKLLIQFQNNGVVDDSQLPKDRFSAERLKGVDSTLKIQPAKLEDSAVYLCASSLDRRYTDTQYFGPGTRLTVL.

The J gene is TRBJ2-1, the V gene TRBV5-1, with 15 nucleotides matching TRBD2. The ends lost 4 bases at V and 4 bases at J; junction bases unmatched: 3. This CDR3 is built from 16 residues. CDR1 SGHRS and CDR2 YFSETQ come from the germline V gene. CDR3 sequence: CASSQGLAGGYNEQFF. The CDR3 region has the DNA TGCGCCAGCAGCCAGGGACTAGCGGGGGGTTACAATGAGCAGTTCTTC.